This is a list of T cell receptor beta chains from one sample in a study of blood T cell repertoires in COVID-19. The repertoire was sequenced with immunoSEQ multiplex PCR; TCRdb's copy has only in-frame clones and lacks some. There are approximately 110,000 clones in the sample; over 65% occur only once, and more than 0.8% lies in the top ten. The sample comprised peripheral blood. The receptors shown here come from a human donor with acute or convalescent COVID-19. The donor label of this sample is uncertain. The CDR3 runs from the conserved cysteine through the conserved F or W. D genes are given only for firm matches.

v_call	j_call	d_call	cdr3_aa
TRBV19	TRBJ2-2	NA	CASSIRGYTGELFF
TRBV27	TRBJ2-7	NA	CASSLSASSYEQYF
TRBV6-1	TRBJ1-3	NA	CASSDTGSSGNTIYF
TRBV6-1	TRBJ2-7	TRBD1	CASSVSGTVPSGEQYF
TRBV7-9	TRBJ1-1	NA	CASSGGKEAFF
TRBV4-1	TRBJ1-6	NA	CASSQVNMGFRNNSPLHF
TRBV7-8	TRBJ1-1	TRBD1	CASSLGRQTGGPVTEAFF
TRBV30	TRBJ2-4	TRBD2	CAWSVSGGAGIQYF
TRBV5-6	TRBJ1-2	NA	CASRRFSAGGGGYTF
TRBV19	TRBJ1-5	NA	CASSSRVFQPQHF
TRBV7-9	TRBJ2-5	TRBD1	CASSPGQGAQETQYF
TRBV19	TRBJ2-5	NA	CASSILSGTQYF
TRBV3-1/TRBV3-2	TRBJ2-1	NA	CASSRIQGPLANEQFF
TRBV24-1	TRBJ2-4	NA	CATSDLLQDLAKNIQYF
TRBV6-5	TRBJ1-6	TRBD1	CASGGQGERSPLHF
TRBV28	TRBJ1-5	TRBD1	CASSVPRGQGNQPQHF
TRBV11-2	TRBJ2-5	TRBD2	CASSPLARGEETQYF
TRBV5-1	TRBJ1-1	NA	CASSLRTLNTEAFF
TRBV5-1	TRBJ2-5	TRBD2	CASGRLAGEETQYF
TRBV28	TRBJ2-5	TRBD2	CASSLTSGGQETQYF
TRBV2	TRBJ2-5	NA	CASTRRERETQYF
TRBV19	TRBJ2-1	NA	CASNPVGALNEQFF
TRBV13	TRBJ1-1	NA	CASSLRGFTEAFF
TRBV29-1	TRBJ2-3	NA	CSAATSTDTQYF
TRBV12-5	TRBJ1-2	NA	CASGLQQGSNYGYTF
TRBV7-2	TRBJ1-3	NA	CASSLEHRGNTIYF
TRBV7-6	TRBJ2-2	TRBD1	CASRTGTGRTGELFF
TRBV19	TRBJ1-3	NA	CASSIGIPTSGNTIYF
TRBV11-2	TRBJ2-1	NA	CASSLWSYNEQFF
TRBV2	TRBJ1-1	NA	CASSQVEGTEAFF
TRBV5-1	TRBJ1-6	NA	CASSFGPASSYNSPLHF
TRBV6-5	TRBJ1-2	NA	CASSYYGANYGYTF
TRBV7-3	TRBJ2-5	NA	CASSPQGLGKETQYF
TRBV30	TRBJ1-1	NA	CAWSVYEMNTEAFF
TRBV27	TRBJ1-2	NA	CASSLSPTIFYGYTF
TRBV27	TRBJ1-6	NA	CASSFLGSGSSYNSPLHF
TRBV18	TRBJ1-1	NA	CASSPSTDLNTEAFF
TRBV2	TRBJ1-5	TRBD1	CASMKQGARSNQPQHF
TRBV2	TRBJ1-5	NA	CASSESGGFNQPQHF
TRBV20-1	TRBJ2-5	TRBD1	CSARTGETQYF
TRBV4-2	TRBJ1-1	TRBD1	CASSLNRGRDTEAFF